This T cell receptor (beta chain) came from a study of cytomegalovirus exposure and HLA in healthy donors. Turning to this clone: The antigen is not known.

Both 60 Vbeta primers and 13 Jbeta primers went into the PCR. Assay: immunoSEQ multiplex PCR; the TCRdb copy retains only in-frame clones and omits some. The sample lists 200,000 to 250,000 clones, less than 85% occurring once. The CDR3 sequence is 16 residues long. V gave up 0 bases and J gave up 2 bases, with 11 bases separating them. Germline CDR1 and CDR2: PRHDT and FYEKMQ (reference sequence). Regarding the study as a whole: For TCR beta chains, V- and J-gene trimming was later linked to a missense DCLRE1C variant. At a 0.05 false discovery rate, a later analysis found some 17,000 TCR beta sequences to be associated with HLA alleles.

This TCR came from a girl aged 2 to 10 in good health and CMV-seronegative. This chain uses TRBV13 with TRBJ2-1; the D gene is possibly TRBD1 (5 bases). Material: PBMCs. For the CDR3, the DNA is TGTGCCAGCAGCTTAGGGGGGCATGAGCCCTACAATGAGCAGTTCTTC. Translating gives CASSLGGHEPYNEQFF.